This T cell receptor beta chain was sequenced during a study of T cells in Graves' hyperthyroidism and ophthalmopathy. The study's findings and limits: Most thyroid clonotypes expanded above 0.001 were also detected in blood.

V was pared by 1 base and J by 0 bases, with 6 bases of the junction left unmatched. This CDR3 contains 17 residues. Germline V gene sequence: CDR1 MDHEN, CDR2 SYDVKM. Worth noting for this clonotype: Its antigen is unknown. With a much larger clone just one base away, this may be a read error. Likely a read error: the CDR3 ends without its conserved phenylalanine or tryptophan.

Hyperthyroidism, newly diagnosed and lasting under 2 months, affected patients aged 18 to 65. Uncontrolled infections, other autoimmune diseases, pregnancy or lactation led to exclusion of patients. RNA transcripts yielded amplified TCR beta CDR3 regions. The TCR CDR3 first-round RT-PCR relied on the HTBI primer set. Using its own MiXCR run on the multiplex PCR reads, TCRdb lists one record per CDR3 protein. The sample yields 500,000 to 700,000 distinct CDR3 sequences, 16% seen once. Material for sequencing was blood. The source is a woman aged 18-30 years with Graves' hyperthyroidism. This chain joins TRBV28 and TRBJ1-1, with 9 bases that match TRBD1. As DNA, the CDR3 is TGTGCCAGCAGTTTATTGGGACAGGGACGTATGAACACTGAAGCTTTCCTT. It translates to CASSLLGQGRMNTEAFL.